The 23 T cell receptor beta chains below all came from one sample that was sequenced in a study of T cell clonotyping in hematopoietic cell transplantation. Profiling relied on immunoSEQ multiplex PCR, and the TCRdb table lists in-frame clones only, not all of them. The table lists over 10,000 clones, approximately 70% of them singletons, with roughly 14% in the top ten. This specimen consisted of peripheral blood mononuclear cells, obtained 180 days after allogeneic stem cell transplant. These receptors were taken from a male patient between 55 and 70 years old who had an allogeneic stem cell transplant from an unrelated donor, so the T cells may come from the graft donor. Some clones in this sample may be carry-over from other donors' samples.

The CDR3: CASTKNQGWAETQYF. Here the CDR3 DNA reads TGTGCCAGCACCAAGAACCAGGGGTGGGCAGAGACCCAGTACTTC. The chain is built from TRBV6-1 and TRBJ2-5; tentative D call: TRBD1 (6 bases). This CDR3 region has 15 residues. V was trimmed by 7 bases and J by 4 bases, leaving 19 bases between them. Germline loops: CDR1 MNHNS, CDR2 SASEGT.

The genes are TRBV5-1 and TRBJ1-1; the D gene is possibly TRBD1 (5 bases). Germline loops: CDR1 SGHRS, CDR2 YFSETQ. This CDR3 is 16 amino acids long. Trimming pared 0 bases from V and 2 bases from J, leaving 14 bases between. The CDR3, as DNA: TGCGCCAGCAGCTTGGCGATCCCGGGGCGAAACACTGAAGCTTTCTTT. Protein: CASSLAIPGRNTEAFF.

CDR3 nucleotide sequence: TGCGCCAGCAGTTCCGGACAGGGAGGAGCTTTCTTT. This gives the protein CASSSGQGGAFF. The J gene is TRBJ1-1, the V gene TRBV4-3; 8 nucleotides match TRBD1. Germline V lookup: CDR1 LGHNA, CDR2 YSLEER. Trimming cost V 6 bases and J 10 bases; bases outside gene matches: 7. This CDR3 region has 12 residues.

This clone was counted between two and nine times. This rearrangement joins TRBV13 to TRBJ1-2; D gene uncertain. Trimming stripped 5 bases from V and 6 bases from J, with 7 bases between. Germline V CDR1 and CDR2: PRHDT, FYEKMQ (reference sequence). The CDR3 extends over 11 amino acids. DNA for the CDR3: TGTGCCAGCAGCACCGGGGATGGCTACACCTTC. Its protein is CASSTGDGYTF. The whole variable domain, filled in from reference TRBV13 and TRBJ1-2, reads AAGVIQSPRHLIKEKRETATLKCYPIPRHDTVYWYQQGPGQDPQFLISFYEKMQSDKGSIPDRFSAQQFSDYHSELNMSSLELGDSALYFCASSTGDGYTFGSGTRLTVV.

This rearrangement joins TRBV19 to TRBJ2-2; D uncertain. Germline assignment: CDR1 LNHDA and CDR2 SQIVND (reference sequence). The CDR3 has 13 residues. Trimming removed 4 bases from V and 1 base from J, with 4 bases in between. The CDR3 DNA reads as TGTGCCAGTAGTAGCGGGAACACCGGGGAGCTGTTTTTT. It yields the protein CASSSGNTGELFF.

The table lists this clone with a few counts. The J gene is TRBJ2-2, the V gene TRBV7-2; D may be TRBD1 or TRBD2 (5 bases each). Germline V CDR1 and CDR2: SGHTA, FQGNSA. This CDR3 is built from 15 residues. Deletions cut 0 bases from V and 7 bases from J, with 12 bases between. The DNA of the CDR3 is TGTGCCAGCAGCTTAGCACGAGGGGATGGCGGGGAGCTGTTTTTT. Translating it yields CASSLARGDGGELFF. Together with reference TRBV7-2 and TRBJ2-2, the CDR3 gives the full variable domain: GAGVSQSPSNKVTEKGKDVELRCDPISGHTALYWYRQSLGQGLEFLIYFQGNSAPDKSGLPSDRFSAERTGGSVSTLTIQRTQQEDSAVYLCASSLARGDGGELFFGEGSRLTVL.

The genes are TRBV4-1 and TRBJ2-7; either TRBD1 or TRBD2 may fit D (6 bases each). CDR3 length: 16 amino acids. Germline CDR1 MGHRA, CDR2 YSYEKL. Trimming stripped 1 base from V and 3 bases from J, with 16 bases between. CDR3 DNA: TGCGCCAGCAGCCAAGCACCGGGGGCAACCCTCTACGAGCAGTACTTC. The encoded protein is CASSQAPGATLYEQYF.

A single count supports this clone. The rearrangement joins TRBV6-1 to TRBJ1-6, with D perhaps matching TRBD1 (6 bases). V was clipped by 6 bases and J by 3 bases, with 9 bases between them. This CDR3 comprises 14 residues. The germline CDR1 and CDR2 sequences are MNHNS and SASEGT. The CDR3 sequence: CASRAQGYNSPLHF. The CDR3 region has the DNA TGTGCCAGCAGAGCACAGGGCTATAATTCACCCCTCCACTTT.

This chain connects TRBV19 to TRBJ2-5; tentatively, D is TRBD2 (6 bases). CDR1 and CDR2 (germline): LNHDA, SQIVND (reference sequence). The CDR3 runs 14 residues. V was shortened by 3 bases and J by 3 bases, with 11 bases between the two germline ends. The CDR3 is CASSIQEGKETQYF. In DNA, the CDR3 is TGTGCCAGTAGTATTCAGGAGGGGAAAGAGACCCAGTACTTC.

CDR3 DNA: TGTGCCAGCAGTTTTATGAGGACGTCTACGGACACATCAGTCTACGAGCAGTACTTC. This gives the protein CASSFMRTSTDTSVYEQYF. This chain uses TRBV27 with TRBJ2-7; D perhaps matches TRBD1 (5 bases). CDR3 length: 19 amino acids. In germline, CDR1 is MNHEY, CDR2 SMNVEV (reference sequence). The V and J ends lost 3 bases and 3 bases respectively, with 27 bases between them.

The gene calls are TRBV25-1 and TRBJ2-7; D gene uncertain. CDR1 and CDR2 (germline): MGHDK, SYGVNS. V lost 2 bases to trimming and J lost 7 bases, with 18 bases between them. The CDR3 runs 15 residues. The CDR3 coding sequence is TGTGCCAGCAGTGAAGGTGGCAGGTCTATGGGGGAGCAGTACTTC. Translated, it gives CASSEGGRSMGEQYF.

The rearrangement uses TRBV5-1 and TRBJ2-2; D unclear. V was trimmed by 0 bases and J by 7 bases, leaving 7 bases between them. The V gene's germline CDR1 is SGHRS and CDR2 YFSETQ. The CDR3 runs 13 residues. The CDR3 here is CASSLDHGGELFF. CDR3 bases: TGCGCCAGCAGCTTGGATCATGGCGGGGAGCTGTTTTTT.

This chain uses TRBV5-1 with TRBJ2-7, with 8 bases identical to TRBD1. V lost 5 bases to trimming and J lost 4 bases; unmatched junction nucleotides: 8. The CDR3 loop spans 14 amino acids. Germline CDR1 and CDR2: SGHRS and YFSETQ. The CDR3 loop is CASRPQGDSYEQYF. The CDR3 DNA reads TGCGCCAGCAGACCACAGGGGGACTCGTACGAGCAGTACTTC.

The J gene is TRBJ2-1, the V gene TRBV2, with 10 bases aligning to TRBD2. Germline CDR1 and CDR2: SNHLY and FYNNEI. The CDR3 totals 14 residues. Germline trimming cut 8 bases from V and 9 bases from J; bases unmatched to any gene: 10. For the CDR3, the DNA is TGTGCCAGCCTAAGGACTAGCGGTAGATTTGAGCAGTTCTTC. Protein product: CASLRTSGRFEQFF.

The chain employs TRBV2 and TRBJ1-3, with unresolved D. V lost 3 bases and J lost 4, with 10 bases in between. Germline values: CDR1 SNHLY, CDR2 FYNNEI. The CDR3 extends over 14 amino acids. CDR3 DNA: TGTGCCAGCAGTGAGAGACAATCCGGAAACACCATATATTTT. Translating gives CASSERQSGNTIYF.

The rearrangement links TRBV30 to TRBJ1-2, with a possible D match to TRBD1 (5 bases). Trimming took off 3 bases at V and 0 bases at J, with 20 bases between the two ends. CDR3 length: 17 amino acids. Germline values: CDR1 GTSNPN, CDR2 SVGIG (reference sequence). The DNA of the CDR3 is TGTGCCTGGAGAGAACCGGGACCGACATTATCTAACTATGGCTACACCTTC. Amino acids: CAWREPGPTLSNYGYTF.

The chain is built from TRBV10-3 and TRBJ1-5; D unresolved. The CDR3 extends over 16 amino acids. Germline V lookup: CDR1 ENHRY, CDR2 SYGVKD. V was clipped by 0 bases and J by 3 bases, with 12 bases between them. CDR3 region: CAISESERRPNQPQHF. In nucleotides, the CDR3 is TGTGCCATCAGTGAGTCGGAACGAAGACCCAATCAGCCCCAGCATTTT.

DNA of the CDR3: TGTGCCAGCAGTTACAGCACAGATACGCAGTATTTT. Amino acid sequence: CASSYSTDTQYF. This chain joins TRBV28 and TRBJ2-3; D uncertain. Germline CDR1 MDHEN, CDR2 SYDVKM. This CDR3 region has 12 residues. V was shortened by 4 bases and J by 0 bases, with 2 bases between the two germline ends. Supplemented by reference TRBV28 and TRBJ2-3, the full variable domain reads DVKVTQSSRYLVKRTGEKVFLECVQDMDHENMFWYRQDPGLGLRLIYFSYDVKMKEKGDIPEGYSVSREKKERFSLILESASTNQTSMYLCASSYSTDTQYFGPGTRLTVL.

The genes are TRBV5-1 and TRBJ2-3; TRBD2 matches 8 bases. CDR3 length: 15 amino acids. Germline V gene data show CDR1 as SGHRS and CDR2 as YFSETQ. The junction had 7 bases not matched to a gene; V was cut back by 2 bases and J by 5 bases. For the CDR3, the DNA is TGCGCCAGCAGCTTCGAAGGTAGCGGGGTAGATACGCAGTATTTT. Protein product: CASSFEGSGVDTQYF.

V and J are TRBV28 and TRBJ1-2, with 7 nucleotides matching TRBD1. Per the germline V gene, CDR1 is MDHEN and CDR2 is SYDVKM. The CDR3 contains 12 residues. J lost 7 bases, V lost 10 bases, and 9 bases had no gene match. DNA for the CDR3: TGTGCCACCGGAGACAGGGCGCCTGGCTACACCTTC. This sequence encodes CATGDRAPGYTF.

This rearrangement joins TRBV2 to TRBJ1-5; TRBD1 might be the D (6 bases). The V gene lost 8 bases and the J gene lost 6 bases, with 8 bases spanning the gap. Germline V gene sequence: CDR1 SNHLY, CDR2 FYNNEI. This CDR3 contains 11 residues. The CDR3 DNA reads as TGTGCCAGCGGGGGGCCTCAGCCCCAGCATTTT. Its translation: CASGGPQPQHF.

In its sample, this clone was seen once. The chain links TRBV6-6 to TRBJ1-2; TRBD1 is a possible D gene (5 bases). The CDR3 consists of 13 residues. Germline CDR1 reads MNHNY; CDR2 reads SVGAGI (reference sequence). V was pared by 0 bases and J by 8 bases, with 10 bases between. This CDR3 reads CASSYSTRGGYTF. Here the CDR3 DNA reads TGTGCCAGCAGTTACTCGACGAGGGGCGGCTACACCTTC.

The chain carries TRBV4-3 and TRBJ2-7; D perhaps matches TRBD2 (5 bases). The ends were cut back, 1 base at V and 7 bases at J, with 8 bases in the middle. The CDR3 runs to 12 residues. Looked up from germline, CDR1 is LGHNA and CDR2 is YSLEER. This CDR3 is CASSQGGSEQYF. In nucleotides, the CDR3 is TGCGCCAGCAGCCAAGGAGGGAGTGAGCAGTACTTC.